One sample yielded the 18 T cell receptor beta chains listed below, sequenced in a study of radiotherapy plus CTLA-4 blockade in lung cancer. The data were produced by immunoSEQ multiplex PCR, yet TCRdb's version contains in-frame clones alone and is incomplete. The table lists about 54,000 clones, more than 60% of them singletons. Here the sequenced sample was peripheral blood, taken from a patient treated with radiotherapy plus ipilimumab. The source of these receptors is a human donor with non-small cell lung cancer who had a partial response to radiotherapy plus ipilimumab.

CDR3 bases: TGCGCCAGCAGCTTCGGGACTAGTAGGGAGACCCAGTACTTC. This codes for CASSFGTSRETQYF. The genes are TRBV5-1 and TRBJ2-5, with 8 bases that match TRBD2. V was pared by 2 bases and J by 5 bases, with 5 bases of the junction left unmatched. The CDR3 spans 14 residues. Per the germline V gene, CDR1 is SGHRS and CDR2 is YFSETQ. Together with reference TRBV5-1 and TRBJ2-5, the CDR3 gives the full variable domain: KAGVTQTPRYLIKTRGQQVTLSCSPISGHRSVSWYQQTPGQGLQFLFEYFSETQRNKGNFPGRFSGRQFSNSRSEMNVSTLELGDSALYLCASSFGTSRETQYFGPGTRLLVL.

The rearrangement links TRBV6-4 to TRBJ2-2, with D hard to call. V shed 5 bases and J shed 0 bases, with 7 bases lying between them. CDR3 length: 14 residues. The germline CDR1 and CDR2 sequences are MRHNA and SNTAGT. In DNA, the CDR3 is TGTGCCAGCAGTCAACAGTCGAACACCGGGGAGCTGTTTTTT. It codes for CASSQQSNTGELFF.

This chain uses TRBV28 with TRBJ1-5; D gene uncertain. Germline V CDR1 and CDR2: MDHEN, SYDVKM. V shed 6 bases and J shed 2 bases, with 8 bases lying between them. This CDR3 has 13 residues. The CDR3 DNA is TGTGCCAGCAGAGAGGGAGGCAATCAGCCCCAGCATTTT. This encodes CASREGGNQPQHF.

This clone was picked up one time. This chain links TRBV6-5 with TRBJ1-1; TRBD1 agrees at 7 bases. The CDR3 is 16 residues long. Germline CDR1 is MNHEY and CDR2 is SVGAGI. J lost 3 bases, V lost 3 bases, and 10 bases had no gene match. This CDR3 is CASSYGRSRGDTEAFF. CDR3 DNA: TGTGCCAGCAGTTATGGCAGGAGCAGGGGGGACACTGAAGCTTTCTTT.

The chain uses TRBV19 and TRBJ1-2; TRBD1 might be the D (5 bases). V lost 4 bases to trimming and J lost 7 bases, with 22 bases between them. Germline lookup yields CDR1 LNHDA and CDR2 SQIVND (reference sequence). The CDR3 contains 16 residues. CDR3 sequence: CASSTKGVGPGVGYTF. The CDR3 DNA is TGTGCCAGTAGTACCAAGGGAGTTGGTCCGGGGGTTGGCTACACCTTC.

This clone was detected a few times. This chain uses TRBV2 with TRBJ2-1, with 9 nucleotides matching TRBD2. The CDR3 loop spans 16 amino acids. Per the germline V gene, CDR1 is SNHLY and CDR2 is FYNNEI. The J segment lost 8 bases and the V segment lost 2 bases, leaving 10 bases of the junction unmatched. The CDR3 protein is CASSEQGGGARDEQFF. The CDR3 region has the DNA TGTGCCAGCAGTGAACAAGGCGGGGGGGCCAGGGATGAGCAGTTCTTC.

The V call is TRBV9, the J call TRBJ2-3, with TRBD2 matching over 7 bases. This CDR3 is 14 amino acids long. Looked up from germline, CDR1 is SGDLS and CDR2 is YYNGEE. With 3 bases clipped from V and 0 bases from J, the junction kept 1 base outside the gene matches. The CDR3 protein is CASSAGGSTDTQYF. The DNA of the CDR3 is TGTGCCAGCAGCGCGGGGGGAAGCACAGATACGCAGTATTTT.

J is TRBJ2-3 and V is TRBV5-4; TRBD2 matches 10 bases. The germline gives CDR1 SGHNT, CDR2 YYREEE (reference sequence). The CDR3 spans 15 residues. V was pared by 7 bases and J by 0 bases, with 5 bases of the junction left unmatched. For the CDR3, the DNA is TGTGCCAGCTCTATAGCGGGGGGTAGCACAGATACGCAGTATTTT. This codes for CASSIAGGSTDTQYF.

This CDR3 is CASSAILGTDTQYF. CDR3 sequence (DNA): TGTGCCAGCAGCGCTATACTGGGCACAGATACGCAGTATTTT. This chain joins TRBV9 and TRBJ2-3; D is ambiguous. The CDR3 sequence is 14 residues long. Germline loops: CDR1 SGDLS, CDR2 YYNGEE. V lost 3 bases to trimming and J lost 1 base, with 9 bases between them.

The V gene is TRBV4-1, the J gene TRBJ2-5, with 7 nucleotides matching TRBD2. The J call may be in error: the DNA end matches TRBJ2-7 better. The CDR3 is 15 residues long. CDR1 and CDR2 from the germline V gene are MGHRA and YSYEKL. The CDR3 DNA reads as TGCGCCAGCAGCCACCCCGGGGGGTGGGTAAACGAGCAGTACTTC. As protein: CASSHPGGWVNEQYF.

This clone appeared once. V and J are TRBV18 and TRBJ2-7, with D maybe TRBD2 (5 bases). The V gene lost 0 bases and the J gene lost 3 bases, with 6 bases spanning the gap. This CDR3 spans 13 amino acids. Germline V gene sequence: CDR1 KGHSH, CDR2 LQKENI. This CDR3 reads CASSPPTNYEQYF. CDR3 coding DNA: TGTGCCAGCTCACCACCGACTAACTACGAGCAGTACTTC.

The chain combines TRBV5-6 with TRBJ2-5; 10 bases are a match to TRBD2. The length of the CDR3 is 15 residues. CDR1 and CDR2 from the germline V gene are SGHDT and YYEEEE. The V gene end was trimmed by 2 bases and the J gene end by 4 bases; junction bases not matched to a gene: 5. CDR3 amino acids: CASSFPASGGETQYF. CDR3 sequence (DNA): TGTGCCAGCAGCTTTCCGGCTAGCGGGGGAGAGACCCAGTACTTC. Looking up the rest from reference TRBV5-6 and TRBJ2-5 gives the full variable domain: DAGVTQSPTHLIKTRGQQVTLRCSPKSGHDTVSWYQQALGQGPQFIFQYYEEEERQRGNFPDRFSGHQFPNYSSELNVNALLLGDSALYLCASSFPASGGETQYFGPGTRLLVL.

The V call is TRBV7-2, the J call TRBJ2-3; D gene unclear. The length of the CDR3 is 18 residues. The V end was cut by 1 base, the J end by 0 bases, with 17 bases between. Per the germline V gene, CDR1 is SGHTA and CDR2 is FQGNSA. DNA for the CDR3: TGTGCCAGCAGCTTAGTCACAGAAACTTATGCTAGCACAGATACGCAGTATTTT. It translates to CASSLVTETYASTDTQYF.

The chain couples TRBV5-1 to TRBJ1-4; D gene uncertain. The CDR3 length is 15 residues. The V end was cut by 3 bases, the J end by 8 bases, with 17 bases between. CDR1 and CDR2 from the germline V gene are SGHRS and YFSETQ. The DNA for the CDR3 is TGCGCCAGCAGCTCCAACCCTGACTGGAGGGAAAAACTGTTTTTT. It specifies CASSSNPDWREKLFF.

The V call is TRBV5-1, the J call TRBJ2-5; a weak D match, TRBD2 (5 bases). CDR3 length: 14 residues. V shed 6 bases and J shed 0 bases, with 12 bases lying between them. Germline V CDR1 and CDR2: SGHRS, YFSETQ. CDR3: CASMTGVYQETQYF. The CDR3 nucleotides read TGCGCCAGCATGACCGGGGTGTACCAAGAGACCCAGTACTTC.

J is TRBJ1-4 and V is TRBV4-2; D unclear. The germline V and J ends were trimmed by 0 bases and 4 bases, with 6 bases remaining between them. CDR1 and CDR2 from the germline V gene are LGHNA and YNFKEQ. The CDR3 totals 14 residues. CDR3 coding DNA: TGTGCCAGCAGCCAAGAACAGCTTAATGAAAAACTGTTTTTT. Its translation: CASSQEQLNEKLFF.

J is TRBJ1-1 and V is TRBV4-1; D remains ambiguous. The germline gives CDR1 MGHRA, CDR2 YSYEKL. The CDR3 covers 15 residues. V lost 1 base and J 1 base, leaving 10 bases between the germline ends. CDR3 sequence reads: CASSQAPAKNTEAFF. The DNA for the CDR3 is TGCGCCAGCAGCCAAGCCCCCGCGAAGAACACTGAAGCTTTCTTT.

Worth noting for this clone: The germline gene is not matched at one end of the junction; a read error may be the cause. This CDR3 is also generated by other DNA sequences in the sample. The CDR3 sequence is CASRLDSTNSPLHF. In nucleotides, the CDR3 is TGTGCCAGCAGACTCGACAGCACTAATTCACCCCTCCACTTC. The rearrangement links TRBV7-3 to TRBJ1-6; weak D call: TRBD1 (5 bases). The CDR3 is made up of 14 amino acids. Germline CDR1 reads SGHTA; CDR2 reads FQGTGA.